A single sample gave rise to the 27 T cell receptor beta chains below, sequenced in a study of T cell changes during pregnancy in multiple sclerosis. Clones were read by immunoSEQ multiplex PCR, and TCRdb kept only the in-frame ones, dropping some. The table includes approximately 43,000 clones, approximately 80% detected once. Source: CD4+ T cells from peripheral blood mononuclear cells, taken before pregnancy. Receptors originate from a female donor with multiple sclerosis, enrolled in a pregnancy study.

The rearrangement uses TRBV30 and TRBJ1-3; D remains unclear. CDR3 length equals 12 residues. V lost 3 bases to trimming and J lost 4 bases, with 7 bases between them. Germline V CDR1 and CDR2: GTSNPN, SVGIG (reference sequence). This chain's CDR3 is CAWSEQGNTIYF. The CDR3 DNA reads as TGTGCCTGGAGCGAACAGGGAAACACCATATATTTT. The full variable domain, its missing parts supplied by reference TRBV30 and TRBJ1-3, is SQTIHQWPATLVQPVGSPLSLECTVEGTSNPNLYWYRQAAGRGLQLLFYSVGIGQISSEVPQNLSASRPQDRQFILSSKKLLLSDSGFYLCAWSEQGNTIYFGEGSWLTVV.

The V and J genes are TRBV7-9 and TRBJ2-7; 9 nucleotides align to TRBD1. Per germline, CDR1 SEHNR and CDR2 FQNEAQ (reference sequence). Trimming took 4 bases from V and 0 from J; bases not matched to a gene: 4. There are 15 residues in the CDR3. The CDR3 DNA reads TGTGCCAGCAGCTATACAGGGGGCCCCTCCTACGAGCAGTACTTC. Amino acids: CASSYTGGPSYEQYF.

The chain is built from TRBV6-5 and TRBJ1-6, with 7 bases fitting TRBD1. CDR1 and CDR2 from the germline V gene are MNHEY and SVGAGI. The CDR3 is 15 residues long. V was pared by 2 bases and J by 8 bases, with 6 bases of the junction left unmatched. The CDR3 DNA is TGTGCCAGCAGTTACGCTGGGACAGCCTATTCACCCCTCCACTTT. Translating gives CASSYAGTAYSPLHF.

The V call is TRBV5-1, the J call TRBJ2-3; 8 bases fit TRBD1. Germline CDR1 and CDR2: SGHRS and YFSETQ. J lost 5 bases, V lost 0 bases, and 11 bases had no gene match. The CDR3 is made up of 17 amino acids. The chain's CDR3 is CASSLEAGGAGIDTQYF. The CDR3 DNA reads as TGCGCCAGCAGCTTGGAGGCAGGGGGCGCGGGGATAGATACGCAGTATTTT.

The gene calls are TRBV19 and TRBJ2-2, with 7 positions matching TRBD2. CDR3 length: 15 residues. V lost 6 bases, J lost 6 bases, and 10 bases stayed unmatched. Germline V CDR1 and CDR2: LNHDA, SQIVND (reference sequence). In DNA, the CDR3 is TGTGCCAGTAGCACCGGGAGGTATGGGGCCGGGGAGCTGTTTTTT. Translated: CASSTGRYGAGELFF. The full variable domain, rest sourced from reference TRBV19 and TRBJ2-2, is DGGITQSPKYLFRKEGQNVTLSCEQNLNHDAMYWYRQDPGQGLRLIYYSQIVNDFQKGDIAEGYSVSREKKESFPLTVTSAQKNPTAFYLCASSTGRYGAGELFFGEGSRLTVL.

This chain joins TRBV7-3 and TRBJ2-1, with 13 bases lining up with TRBD2. Germline CDR1 and CDR2: SGHTA and FQGTGA. This CDR3 contains 17 residues. Trimming at V came to 4 bases and at J to 1 base, leaving 4 bases not matched to a gene. The CDR3 nucleotides are TGTGCCAGCAGCTCCTCGACTAGCGGGGGGTCCTACAATGAGCAGTTCTTC. Its protein is CASSSSTSGGSYNEQFF.

This rearrangement joins TRBV6-5 to TRBJ1-2; maybe TRBD1 (5 bases). The CDR3 runs 13 residues. V was pared by 8 bases and J by 7 bases, with 17 bases between. CDR1 is MNHEY, CDR2 SVGAGI, per germline. The CDR3 reads CASVPGWLGGYTF. The CDR3 DNA reads TGTGCCAGCGTCCCAGGGTGGCTTGGTGGCTACACCTTC.

The chain couples TRBV5-1 to TRBJ2-3; 9 nucleotides match TRBD2. CDR3 length equals 15 residues. CDR1 and CDR2 (germline): SGHRS, YFSETQ. V shed 7 bases, J shed 3 bases, and the junction held 9 bases outside the gene matches. In DNA form, the CDR3 reads TGCGCCAGCGCCGGTGCGGGAGGGCCGACAGATACGCAGTATTTT. Translating gives CASAGAGGPTDTQYF. Full variable domain (rest looked up from reference TRBV5-1 and TRBJ2-3): KAGVTQTPRYLIKTRGQQVTLSCSPISGHRSVSWYQQTPGQGLQFLFEYFSETQRNKGNFPGRFSGRQFSNSRSEMNVSTLELGDSALYLCASAGAGGPTDTQYFGPGTRLTVL.

The chain carries TRBV4-3 and TRBJ2-3; 7 bases agree with TRBD1. V was pared by 1 base and J by 6 bases, with 4 bases of the junction left unmatched. The CDR3 consists of 14 residues. Germline V gene lookup returns CDR1 LGHNA and CDR2 YSLEER. The CDR3 DNA sequence: TGCGCCAGCAGCCAAGGACAGGGTATGGATACGCAGTATTTT. It translates to CASSQGQGMDTQYF.

V usage is TRBV5-1 and J usage is TRBJ1-2; 7 bases are shared with TRBD1. The CDR3 contains 15 residues. CDR1 and CDR2 from the germline V gene are SGHRS and YFSETQ. The V gene end was trimmed by 1 base and the J gene end by 3 bases; junction bases not matched to a gene: 6. The CDR3 is CASSLRVGGDYGYTF. For the CDR3, the DNA is TGCGCCAGCAGCTTGAGGGTAGGGGGCGACTATGGCTACACCTTC.

This chain joins TRBV25-1 and TRBJ1-1, with D tentatively TRBD1 (6 bases). CDR3 length: 15 amino acids. Germline assignment: CDR1 MGHDK and CDR2 SYGVNS. Between the trimmed V and J ends, which lost 3 bases and 4 bases, there was a span of 15 bases. CDR3 sequence: CASSDQPGGGTEAFF. The CDR3 DNA follows: TGTGCCAGCAGTGACCAACCTGGGGGCGGCACTGAAGCTTTCTTT.

This chain uses TRBV4-2 with TRBJ2-1; 11 bases align to TRBD2. After removal of 1 base from V and 7 bases from J, the junction contained 6 bases not matched to a gene. The germline V gene has CDR1 LGHNA and CDR2 YNFKEQ. The CDR3 contains 16 residues. The CDR3 coding sequence is TGTGCCAGCAGCCAAGCCCCAACTAGCGGGGGAAATGAGCAGTTCTTC. Translating gives CASSQAPTSGGNEQFF.

This rearrangement joins TRBV30 to TRBJ1-1; 8 bases fit TRBD1. J was trimmed by 4 bases and V by 7 bases; bases with no gene match: 5. From germline, CDR1 is GTSNPN and CDR2 SVGIG (reference sequence). The CDR3 length is 12 residues. CDR3 region: CASHRGGTEAFF. DNA of the CDR3: TGTGCCTCCCACAGGGGGGGCACTGAAGCTTTCTTT. Full variable domain (rest looked up from reference TRBV30 and TRBJ1-1): SQTIHQWPATLVQPVGSPLSLECTVEGTSNPNLYWYRQAAGRGLQLLFYSVGIGQISSEVPQNLSASRPQDRQFILSSKKLLLSDSGFYLCASHRGGTEAFFGQGTRLTVV.

This clone was detected a few times. The chain uses TRBV27 and TRBJ1-6; 8 bases map to TRBD1. V gave up 8 bases and J gave up 10 bases; unmatched junction bases: 7. The CDR3 sequence is 13 residues long. Germline assignment: CDR1 MNHEY and CDR2 SMNVEV (reference sequence). The CDR3 sequence is CASWTGLWSPLHF. CDR3 nucleotides: TGTGCCAGCTGGACAGGGTTATGGTCACCCCTCCACTTT.

The chain recombines TRBV5-1 with TRBJ2-1, with D unclear. The CDR3 is made up of 14 amino acids. The V end was cut by 0 bases, the J end by 4 bases, with 8 bases between. Germline CDR1 SGHRS, CDR2 YFSETQ. CDR3 protein: CASSLALDYNEQFF. The CDR3 DNA sequence: TGCGCCAGCAGCTTGGCCCTAGATTACAATGAGCAGTTCTTC.

This clone was recorded once. This chain connects TRBV7-9 to TRBJ1-2, with TRBD1 as a possible D gene (6 bases). The CDR3 is 12 residues long. Trimming pared 6 bases from V and 5 bases from J, leaving 10 bases between. The germline CDR1 and CDR2 sequences are SEHNR and FQNEAQ (reference sequence). In nucleotides, the CDR3 is TGTGCCAGCAGGACAGGATTATATGGCTACACCTTC. It yields the protein CASRTGLYGYTF.

The rearrangement joins TRBV25-1 to TRBJ2-5, with 7 nucleotides matching TRBD2. V gave up 4 bases and J gave up 5 bases; unmatched junction bases: 1. Germline CDR1 MGHDK, CDR2 SYGVNS. CDR3 length: 12 amino acids. The CDR3 DNA sequence: TGTGCCAGCAGTGTCGGGGGGGAGACCCAGTACTTC. Residues: CASSVGGETQYF.

V is TRBV30 and J is TRBJ1-4; 7 bases are shared with TRBD1. Germline V gene lookup returns CDR1 GTSNPN and CDR2 SVGIG (reference sequence). CDR3 length equals 15 residues. The ends lost 8 bases at V and 8 bases at J; junction bases unmatched: 17. The CDR3 nucleotides are TGTGCCGGAGGCTCAACGCAGGGGGAGGAAGAAAAACTGTTTTTT. This codes for CAGGSTQGEEEKLFF.

CDR3 protein: CASSLARNTQYF. In DNA, the CDR3 is TGTGCCAGCAGCTTAGCGCGAAATACGCAGTATTTT. This chain connects TRBV7-2 to TRBJ2-3, with D hard to call. V lost 0 bases and J 7 bases, leaving 5 bases between the germline ends. This CDR3 is 12 amino acids long. Germline loops: CDR1 SGHTA, CDR2 FQGNSA. Using reference TRBV7-2 and TRBJ2-3 for the parts outside the CDR3, the full variable domain is GAGVSQSPSNKVTEKGKDVELRCDPISGHTALYWYRQSLGQGLEFLIYFQGNSAPDKSGLPSDRFSAERTGGSVSTLTIQRTQQEDSAVYLCASSLARNTQYFGPGTRLTVL.

V is TRBV19 and J is TRBJ1-2; TRBD1 agrees at 11 bases. CDR3 length: 16 amino acids. CDR1 is LNHDA and CDR2 is SQIVND in the germline V gene (reference sequence). Trimming cost V 7 bases and J 4 bases; bases outside gene matches: 11. CDR3 residues: CASTADRGRGSYGYTF. CDR3 DNA sequence: TGTGCCAGTACCGCGGACAGGGGGCGCGGGAGCTATGGCTACACCTTC.

The CDR3 coding sequence is TGTGCCATCAGTGAGGGCGGACAGGGTTGGTACAATGAGCAGTTCTTC. Its translation is CAISEGGQGWYNEQFF. The chain recombines TRBV10-3 with TRBJ2-1, with 8 bases identical to TRBD1. Per germline, CDR1 ENHRY and CDR2 SYGVKD. V lost 2 bases to trimming and J lost 4 bases; unmatched junction nucleotides: 7. The CDR3 spans 16 residues.

This chain links TRBV18 with TRBJ2-3, with D perhaps matching TRBD2 (5 bases). The CDR3 covers 17 residues. Trimming removed 1 base at V and 0 bases at J, with 14 bases between. Germline-derived CDR1 and CDR2 are KGHSH and LQKENI. CDR3 loop: CASSPRGQGASTDTQYF. CDR3 DNA sequence: TGTGCCAGCTCACCACGAGGGCAAGGAGCGAGCACAGATACGCAGTATTTT.

In this sample, this clone turned up once. The genes are TRBV19 and TRBJ1-5; weak D call: TRBD1 (6 bases). V dropped 10 bases and J dropped 3 bases, with 13 bases sitting between them. Germline V gene data show CDR1 as LNHDA and CDR2 as SQIVND (reference sequence). This CDR3 is built from 13 residues. This CDR3 reads CATSGQYNQPQHF. The DNA of the CDR3 is TGTGCCACTTCTGGACAGTACAATCAGCCCCAGCATTTT.

This clone was observed a single time. The V and J genes are TRBV10-2 and TRBJ1-5; tentative D call: TRBD1 (6 bases). The CDR3 totals 17 residues. V was shortened by 7 bases and J by 6 bases, with 25 bases between the two germline ends. Per germline, CDR1 WSHSY and CDR2 SAAADI. The CDR3 protein is CASIGIVEGRGAQPQHF. In nucleotides, the CDR3 is TGCGCCAGCATAGGTATAGTGGAAGGCAGGGGAGCTCAGCCCCAGCATTTT.

The chain uses TRBV30 and TRBJ2-1; 7 bases are shared with TRBD2. Germline CDR1 and CDR2: GTSNPN and SVGIG (reference sequence). V was clipped by 3 bases and J by 8 bases; unmatched bases: 10. The CDR3 runs to 14 residues. DNA for the CDR3: TGTGCCTGGAGCAAAGGACCTAGCGGCTATGAGCAGTTCTTC. Its protein is CAWSKGPSGYEQFF.

The chain joins TRBV29-1 to TRBJ1-1; TRBD1 agrees at 9 bases. This CDR3 is 13 amino acids long. Germline CDR1 is SQVTM and CDR2 is ANQGSEA. V lost 7 bases, J lost 4 bases, and 7 bases stayed unmatched. CDR3 loop: CSAGDREVTEAFF. CDR3 DNA: TGCAGCGCTGGGGACAGGGAGGTCACTGAAGCTTTCTTT.

V and J are TRBV10-3 and TRBJ2-7, with TRBD1 as a possible D gene (6 bases). This CDR3 is built from 16 residues. Trimming cost V 2 bases and J 3 bases, with 17 bases left between them. Looked up from germline, CDR1 is ENHRY and CDR2 is SYGVKD. This CDR3 is CAISEAFRTANYEQYF. The CDR3 nucleotides are TGTGCCATCAGTGAGGCTTTCAGGACAGCCAACTACGAGCAGTACTTC.